Below are 24 T cell receptor beta chains sequenced from a single sample in a study of T cell responses to AZD1222 COVID-19 vaccine. The repertoire was sequenced with immunoSEQ multiplex PCR; TCRdb's copy has only in-frame clones and lacks some. The sample lists 150,000 to 200,000 clones, roughly 88% occurring once. This specimen consisted of peripheral blood, obtained on day 0 of AZD1222 vaccination. The receptors originated from an adult in good health.

The V and J genes are TRBV7-9 and TRBJ1-6, with D possibly TRBD1 on 5 matching bases. The CDR3 loop spans 16 amino acids. Looked up from germline, CDR1 is SEHNR and CDR2 is FQNEAQ (reference sequence). Trimming stripped 5 bases from V and 1 base from J, with 12 bases between. The CDR3 spells CASSAPGGSYNSPLHF. CDR3 bases: TGTGCCAGCAGCGCGCCCGGGGGTTCCTATAATTCACCCCTCCACTTT.

V usage is TRBV19 and J usage is TRBJ2-3, with 7 bases matching TRBD2. There are 15 residues in the CDR3. Germline V lookup: CDR1 LNHDA, CDR2 SQIVND (reference sequence). V dropped 5 bases and J dropped 2; count of bases not matched to a gene: 7. The CDR3 is CASSPLAAVTDTQYF. DNA of the CDR3: TGTGCCAGTAGTCCCCTAGCGGCAGTCACAGATACGCAGTATTTT.

The rearrangement links TRBV7-2 to TRBJ1-1; D perhaps matches TRBD1 (6 bases). Germline loops: CDR1 SGHTA, CDR2 FQGNSA. The length of the CDR3 is 16 residues. Trimming removed 6 bases from V and 0 bases from J, with 17 bases in between. The CDR3 DNA follows: TGTGCCAGCAGACAAACGCCCACAGGGTTGAACACTGAAGCTTTCTTT. It encodes CASRQTPTGLNTEAFF. Variable domain in full (rest from reference TRBV7-2 and TRBJ1-1): GAGVSQSPSNKVTEKGKDVELRCDPISGHTALYWYRQSLGQGLEFLIYFQGNSAPDKSGLPSDRFSAERTGGSVSTLTIQRTQQEDSAVYLCASRQTPTGLNTEAFFGQGTRLTVV.

V usage is TRBV9 and J usage is TRBJ2-1; 7 bases are a match to TRBD1. V gave up 3 bases and J gave up 1 base; unmatched junction bases: 7. The CDR3 is 16 amino acids. Germline loops: CDR1 SGDLS, CDR2 YYNGEE. The CDR3: CASSAHRGSSYNEQFF. CDR3 nucleotides: TGTGCCAGCAGCGCACACAGGGGTAGTTCCTACAATGAGCAGTTCTTC.

V and J are TRBV7-2 and TRBJ2-5; 7 bases fit TRBD2. Trimming at V came to 5 bases and at J to 3 bases, leaving 9 bases not matched to a gene. This CDR3 region has 15 residues. The germline V gene has CDR1 SGHTA and CDR2 FQGNSA. The CDR3 bases are TGTGCCAGCAGCCGCAAGGGACTATCGAAAGAGACCCAGTACTTC. Amino acids: CASSRKGLSKETQYF.

J is TRBJ1-2 and V is TRBV18, with 9 bases aligning to TRBD1. The J segment lost 4 bases and the V segment lost 3 bases, leaving 6 bases of the junction unmatched. Germline V lookup: CDR1 KGHSH, CDR2 LQKENI. CDR3 length: 15 residues. The CDR3 loop reads CASSPPGTGFYGYTF. Here the CDR3 DNA reads TGTGCCAGCTCACCCCCCGGGACAGGGTTCTATGGCTACACCTTC.

The chain links TRBV7-2 to TRBJ2-7; 7 bases are a match to TRBD2. CDR3 length: 14 residues. J was trimmed by 0 bases and V by 6 bases; bases with no gene match: 5. CDR1 and CDR2 from the germline V gene are SGHTA and FQGNSA. The CDR3 loop reads CASSAGGTSYEQYF. For the CDR3, the DNA is TGTGCCAGCAGTGCCGGGGGGACCTCCTACGAGCAGTACTTC. Full variable domain (remainder filled in from reference TRBV7-2 and TRBJ2-7): GAGVSQSPSNKVTEKGKDVELRCDPISGHTALYWYRQSLGQGLEFLIYFQGNSAPDKSGLPSDRFSAERTGGSVSTLTIQRTQQEDSAVYLCASSAGGTSYEQYFGPGTRLTVT.

This sequence joins TRBV7-9 and TRBJ1-1; possible D gene TRBD1, 5 bases. Germline V lookup: CDR1 SEHNR, CDR2 FQNEAQ (reference sequence). The CDR3 totals 14 residues. Trimming took 5 bases from V and 3 from J, leaving 13 bases between them. The CDR3 region has the DNA TGTGCCAGCAGCCTCCGCGGGGCGGACACTGAAGCTTTCTTT. This gives the protein CASSLRGADTEAFF.

The chain has TRBV9 and TRBJ2-7; D remains ambiguous. The V and J ends lost 1 base and 8 bases respectively, with 22 bases between them. The length of the CDR3 is 16 residues. Germline CDR1 and CDR2: SGDLS and YYNGEE. The DNA of the CDR3 is TGTGCCAGCAGCGTATGCGAGACAAAAGCGAGTTACAAGCAGTACTTC. Protein sequence: CASSVCETKASYKQYF.

V and J are TRBV25-1 and TRBJ1-6; D gene uncertain. Germline V gene data show CDR1 as MGHDK and CDR2 as SYGVNS. The CDR3 is made up of 13 amino acids. Trimming removed 3 bases at V and 10 bases at J, with 10 bases between. CDR3 nucleotide sequence: TGTGCCAGCAGTGACACCCCTAGGTCACCCCTCCACTTT. As protein: CASSDTPRSPLHF.

V usage is TRBV5-3 and J usage is TRBJ1-1; D call uncertain. TRBV5-3 is assigned to the ORF class and has an uncertain function. Trimming removed 0 bases from V and 5 bases from J, with 11 bases in between. The length of the CDR3 is 14 residues. CDR3 residues: CARSLAPQSTEAFF. The CDR3 DNA sequence: TGTGCCAGAAGCTTGGCCCCCCAGAGTACTGAAGCTTTCTTT.

The V call is TRBV6-4, the J call TRBJ1-1, with D possibly TRBD1 on 6 matching bases. Germline CDR1 is MRHNA and CDR2 is SNTAGT. This CDR3 contains 16 residues. V lost 6 bases, J lost 0 bases, and 17 bases lay in between. The CDR3 loop reads CASRSGGDVMNTEAFF. The CDR3 nucleotides read TGTGCCAGCAGGAGTGGGGGCGATGTCATGAACACTGAAGCTTTCTTT.

This clone was recorded once. CDR3 residues: CASSTAGGYNEQFF. The CDR3 region has the DNA TGTGCCAGTAGTACCGCAGGGGGCTACAATGAGCAGTTCTTC. The V gene is TRBV19, the J gene TRBJ2-1; the match to TRBD1 covers 7 bases. Trimming cost V 4 bases and J 3 bases; bases outside gene matches: 3. CDR1 is LNHDA, CDR2 SQIVND, per germline (reference sequence). The CDR3 length is 14 residues.

The chain recombines TRBV7-2 with TRBJ2-7, with 7 bases identical to TRBD2. Germline V gene lookup returns CDR1 SGHTA and CDR2 FQGNSA. The junction had 8 bases not matched to a gene; V was cut back by 2 bases and J by 10 bases. This CDR3 spans 13 amino acids. The CDR3 DNA reads as TGTGCCAGCAGCTTACATGCGTCGGGGGGACAGTACTTC. This codes for CASSLHASGGQYF.

J is TRBJ2-7 and V is TRBV7-8; D possibly corresponds to TRBD2 (6 bases). Between the trimmed V and J ends, which lost 2 bases and 6 bases, there was a span of 17 bases. Per germline, CDR1 SGHVS and CDR2 FQNEAQ. There are 15 residues in the CDR3. The CDR3 bases are TGTGCCAGCAGCTTACTGGGCGGGGAACGGGGCGAGCAGTACTTC. It specifies CASSLLGGERGEQYF. Full variable domain (outside the CDR3, taken from reference TRBV7-8 and TRBJ2-7): GAGVSQSPRYKVAKRGQDVALRCDPISGHVSLFWYQQALGQGPEFLTYFQNEAQLDKSGLPSDRFFAERPEGSVSTLKIQRTQQEDSAVYLCASSLLGGERGEQYFGPGTRLTVT.

The sample holds a few counts of this clone. The rearrangement links TRBV11-2 to TRBJ2-7; 9 bases fit TRBD1. Germline V gives CDR1 SGHAT, CDR2 FQNNGV. J lost 0 bases, V lost 5 bases, and 5 bases had no gene match. The CDR3 length is 15 residues. The chain's CDR3 is CASSPGQGISYEQYF. For the CDR3, the DNA is TGTGCCAGCAGCCCTGGACAGGGGATCTCCTACGAGCAGTACTTC. The full variable domain, with the rest looked up from reference TRBV11-2 and TRBJ2-7, is EAGVAQSPRYKIIEKRQSVAFWCNPISGHATLYWYQQILGQGPKLLIQFQNNGVVDDSQLPKDRFSAERLKGVDSTLKIQPAKLEDSAVYLCASSPGQGISYEQYFGPGTRLTVT.

The chain links TRBV11-3 to TRBJ2-2, with unresolved D. Trimming took off 3 bases at V and 6 bases at J, with 11 bases between the two ends. Germline-derived CDR1 and CDR2 are SGHNT and YENEEA. The CDR3 extends over 14 amino acids. The DNA of the CDR3 is TGTGCCAGCAGCTTGGGGATTGGGTCCGGGGAGCTGTTTTTT. Its translation is CASSLGIGSGELFF.

The rearrangement uses TRBV18 and TRBJ1-2; no firm D call. The CDR3 has 14 residues. CDR1 and CDR2 from the germline V gene are KGHSH and LQKENI. V lost 4 bases and J 5 bases, leaving 14 bases between the germline ends. This CDR3 is CASSLWTAYYGYTF. Here the CDR3 DNA reads TGTGCCAGCTCACTATGGACCGCTTATTATGGCTACACCTTC.

The CDR3 protein is CASSATPDRSYEQYF. CDR3 nucleotide sequence: TGTGCCAGCAGCGCAACCCCGGACAGGAGCTACGAGCAGTACTTC. V and J are TRBV11-1 and TRBJ2-7; TRBD1 agrees at 7 bases. CDR3 length equals 15 residues. With 5 bases clipped from V and 3 bases from J, the junction kept 10 bases outside the gene matches. Germline V CDR1 and CDR2: SGHAT, FQDESV (reference sequence).

The chain has TRBV7-2 and TRBJ2-6; D might be TRBD1 (5 bases). Germline V gene sequence: CDR1 SGHTA, CDR2 FQGNSA. The V end lost 1 base, the J end lost 0 bases, and 16 bases lay between the germline ends. The CDR3 is made up of 19 amino acids. The CDR3 DNA is TGTGCCAGCAGCTTAGTTTTGGGGCAGGTCATCTCTGGGGCCAACGTCCTGACTTTC. Amino acid sequence: CASSLVLGQVISGANVLTF.

The V and J genes are TRBV7-9 and TRBJ2-7; D unresolved. The germline V gene has CDR1 SEHNR and CDR2 FQNEAQ (reference sequence). V lost 2 bases and J lost 3, with 8 bases in between. The CDR3 runs 13 residues. CDR3 residues: CASSLIPGYEQYF. The CDR3 nucleotides are TGTGCCAGCAGCTTAATCCCAGGCTACGAGCAGTACTTC.

This chain connects TRBV6-5 to TRBJ2-6; 8 bases align to TRBD1. V gave up 6 bases and J gave up 3 bases; unmatched junction bases: 4. This CDR3 is 15 amino acids long. Germline CDR1 reads MNHEY; CDR2 reads SVGAGI. CDR3 region: CASSVDRGGANVLTF. DNA of the CDR3: TGTGCCAGCAGCGTCGACAGGGGTGGGGCCAACGTCCTGACTTTC.

The V call is TRBV19, the J call TRBJ1-2; 11 nucleotides match TRBD1. CDR1 and CDR2 (germline): LNHDA, SQIVND (reference sequence). CDR3 length: 15 residues. Unmatched junction bases numbered 6, after V lost 4 bases and J lost 5 bases. The CDR3 DNA sequence: TGTGCCAGTAGTAGACGGACAGGGGGCTCATATGGCTACACCTTC. Protein: CASSRRTGGSYGYTF.

CDR3 nucleotides: TGTGCCAGCAGCGTAGAAGGGACAGACAACAATGAGCAGTTCTTC. Amino acid sequence: CASSVEGTDNNEQFF. The chain couples TRBV9 to TRBJ2-1; TRBD1 aligns across 7 bases. This CDR3 region has 15 residues. V dropped 0 bases and J dropped 5; count of bases not matched to a gene: 5. Germline-derived CDR1 and CDR2 are SGDLS and YYNGEE.